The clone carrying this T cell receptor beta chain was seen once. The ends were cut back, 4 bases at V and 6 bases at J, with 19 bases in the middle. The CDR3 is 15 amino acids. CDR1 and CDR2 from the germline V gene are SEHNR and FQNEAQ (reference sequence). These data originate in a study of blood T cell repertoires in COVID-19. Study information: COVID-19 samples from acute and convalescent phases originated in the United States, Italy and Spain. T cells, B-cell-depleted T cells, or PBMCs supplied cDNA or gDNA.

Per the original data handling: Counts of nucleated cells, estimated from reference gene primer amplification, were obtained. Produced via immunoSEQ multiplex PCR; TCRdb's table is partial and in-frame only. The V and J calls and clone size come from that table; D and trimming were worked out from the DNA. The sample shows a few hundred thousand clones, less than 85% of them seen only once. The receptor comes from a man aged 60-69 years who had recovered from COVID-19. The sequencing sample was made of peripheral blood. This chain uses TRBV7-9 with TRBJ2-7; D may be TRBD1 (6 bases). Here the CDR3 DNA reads TGTGCCAGCAGCTCCGGTGGTCTTACGACAGGCGAGCAGTACTTC. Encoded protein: CASSSGGLTTGEQYF.